Shown below are 23 T cell receptor beta chains from a single sample sequenced in a study of early T cells in non-severe SARS-CoV-2 infection. TCRdb re-analysed the 5' RACE reads in MiXCR, keeping a single row per CDR3 protein. This table holds more than 20,000 distinct CDR3 sequences, about 4% found once. The sequencing sample was made of whole blood. All receptors come from an adult who was a healthcare worker with PCR-confirmed SARS-CoV-2 infection or an uninfected control (not recorded which).

This clonotype was recorded at least ten times. The chain recombines TRBV2 with TRBJ2-2; D gene unclear. The germline V and J ends were trimmed by 6 bases and 6 bases, with 17 bases remaining between them. Germline lookup yields CDR1 SNHLY and CDR2 FYNNEI. The length of the CDR3 is 15 residues. The CDR3 region is CASRATPLGSGELFF. CDR3 bases: TGTGCCAGCAGAGCTACCCCCTTGGGGTCCGGGGAGCTGTTTTTT.

The sample holds many counts of this clonotype. The rearrangement uses TRBV28 and TRBJ2-3; tentatively, D is TRBD1 (5 bases). CDR1 is MDHEN and CDR2 is SYDVKM in the germline V gene. This CDR3 region has 13 residues. Trimming took off 10 bases at V and 4 bases at J, with 15 bases between the two ends. CDR3 amino acids: CATTVGASDTQYF. The CDR3 DNA reads TGTGCCACGACCGTAGGGGCGTCAGATACGCAGTATTTT.

This clonotype showed up many times. The V gene is TRBV4-2, the J gene TRBJ2-2; D gene uncertain. V dropped 2 bases and J dropped 3 bases, with 16 bases sitting between them. CDR3 length equals 17 residues. CDR1 is LGHNA, CDR2 YNFKEQ, per germline. CDR3 in DNA: TGTGCCAGCAGCCAACTTCTCGAATCACACGACACCGGGGAGCTGTTTTTT. As protein: CASSQLLESHDTGELFF.

At least ten counts were recorded for this clonotype. This chain connects TRBV2 to TRBJ2-1; possibly TRBD1 for D (6 bases). Trimming took off 2 bases at V and 3 bases at J, with 8 bases between the two ends. This CDR3 has 14 amino acids. Germline CDR1 is SNHLY and CDR2 is FYNNEI. For the CDR3, the DNA is TGTGCCAGCAGTGAAAGGGGGAGCTACAATGAGCAGTTCTTC. This gives the protein CASSERGSYNEQFF.

At least ten counts were recorded for this clonotype. The rearrangement links TRBV7-9 to TRBJ2-2; possible D gene TRBD2, 5 bases. There are 16 residues in the CDR3. Looked up from germline, CDR1 is SEHNR and CDR2 is FQNEAQ (reference sequence). The ends were cut back, 5 bases at V and 6 bases at J, with 19 bases in the middle. Here the CDR3 reads CASSPRLAGVAGELFF. DNA of the CDR3: TGTGCCAGCAGCCCCAGACTCGCGGGCGTGGCCGGGGAGCTGTTTTTT.

This clonotype showed up many times. CDR3 sequence: CASSLGAGVTEAFF. The CDR3 DNA follows: TGCGCCAGCAGCTTGGGGGCAGGAGTCACTGAAGCTTTCTTT. This rearrangement joins TRBV5-1 to TRBJ1-1, with D unclear. V lost 0 bases, J lost 4 bases, and 10 bases lay in between. Germline lookup yields CDR1 SGHRS and CDR2 YFSETQ. The CDR3 consists of 14 residues. Supplemented by reference TRBV5-1 and TRBJ1-1, the full variable domain reads KAGVTQTPRYLIKTRGQQVTLSCSPISGHRSVSWYQQTPGQGLQFLFEYFSETQRNKGNFPGRFSGRQFSNSRSEMNVSTLELGDSALYLCASSLGAGVTEAFFGQGTRLTVV.

A few counts support this clonotype. The chain carries TRBV11-3 and TRBJ2-1, with D perhaps matching TRBD1 or TRBD2 (5 bases each). With 3 bases removed from V and 3 bases from J, the gap between germline ends came to 6 bases. Germline V gene lookup returns CDR1 SGHNT and CDR2 YENEEA. CDR3 length equals 13 residues. CDR3: CASSFGGYNEQFF. The DNA of the CDR3 is TGTGCCAGCAGCTTTGGGGGCTACAATGAGCAGTTCTTC. The entire variable domain, with the rest obtained from reference TRBV11-3 and TRBJ2-1, is as follows: EAGVVQSPRYKIIEKKQPVAFWCNPISGHNTLYWYLQNLGQGPELLIRYENEEAVDDSQLPKDRFSAERLKGVDSTLKIQPAELGDSAVYLCASSFGGYNEQFFGPGTRLTVL.

V usage is TRBV28 and J usage is TRBJ2-7; the D call may be TRBD1 or TRBD2 (5 bases each). V was pared by 6 bases and J by 3 bases, with 12 bases between. The germline V gene has CDR1 MDHEN and CDR2 SYDVKM. The CDR3 length is 13 residues. The CDR3 is CASRTGTDYEQYF. The CDR3 DNA is TGTGCCAGCAGAACCGGGACCGACTACGAGCAGTACTTC.

This clonotype was seen ten or more times. The chain links TRBV5-1 to TRBJ2-1, with no clear D. Trimming pared 0 bases from V and 0 bases from J, leaving 7 bases between. This CDR3 comprises 15 residues. Germline CDR1 is SGHRS and CDR2 is YFSETQ. The CDR3 nucleotides are TGCGCCAGCAGCTTGGGCACGAGCTCCTACAATGAGCAGTTCTTC. Protein: CASSLGTSSYNEQFF.

This clonotype was seen many times. The genes are TRBV15 and TRBJ2-1; 8 nucleotides match TRBD2. V lost 4 bases to trimming and J lost 7 bases; unmatched junction nucleotides: 12. This CDR3 has 16 amino acids. From germline, CDR1 is LNHNV and CDR2 YYDKDF (reference sequence). The CDR3 bases are TGTGCCACCAGCAAACTCCCTGGGACTAGGGGTAATGAGCAGTTCTTC. Amino acids: CATSKLPGTRGNEQFF.

This clonotype was recorded many times. The missing conserved phenylalanine or tryptophan at the end of this CDR3 makes a read error likely. V is TRBV7-3 and J is TRBJ2-3; no firm D call. Per germline, CDR1 SGHTA and CDR2 FQGTGA. V lost 2 bases, J lost 4 bases, and 10 bases lay in between. The CDR3 runs 14 residues. CDR3 protein: CASSLFTSPDTQYL. The CDR3 coding sequence is TGTGCCAGCAGCTTATTTACAAGCCCAGATACGCAGTATCTT.

The chain uses TRBV19 and TRBJ1-2; 8 nucleotides align to TRBD1. The CDR3 spans 14 residues. The ends lost 3 bases at V and 8 bases at J; junction bases unmatched: 8. CDR1 is LNHDA, CDR2 SQIVND, per germline (reference sequence). CDR3 residues: CASSIGGQGRGYTF. CDR3 nucleotides: TGTGCCAGTAGTATTGGAGGACAGGGTCGAGGCTACACCTTC.

This clonotype was seen only a few times. The gene calls are TRBV5-1 and TRBJ2-7; TRBD2 is a possible D gene (6 bases). The CDR3 length is 16 residues. With 2 bases removed from V and 0 bases from J, the gap between germline ends came to 15 bases. Looked up from germline, CDR1 is SGHRS and CDR2 is YFSETQ. CDR3 amino acids: CASSLTTAGSSYEQYF. The CDR3 DNA reads TGCGCCAGCAGCTTAACCACGGCCGGGAGCTCCTACGAGCAGTACTTC.

In this sample, this clonotype turned up many times. The rearrangement uses TRBV20-1 and TRBJ2-1; no firm D call. Looked up from germline, CDR1 is DFQATT and CDR2 is SNEGSKA (reference sequence). The CDR3 runs 11 residues. V was clipped by 7 bases and J by 9 bases, with 13 bases between them. CDR3 DNA sequence: TGCAGTGGGTCAGAGCGCGTTGAGCAGTTCTTC. Translation gives CSGSERVEQFF.

This chain joins TRBV19 and TRBJ2-5; D might be TRBD2 (5 bases). Trimming cost V 4 bases and J 4 bases, with 10 bases left between them. The CDR3 is 13 residues long. Germline-derived CDR1 and CDR2 are LNHDA and SQIVND (reference sequence). The CDR3 region has the DNA TGTGCCAGTAGTACTAGAGGGCCAGAGACCCAGTACTTC. This codes for CASSTRGPETQYF.

By share, this clonotype counts as medium-sized. The chain carries TRBV6-6 and TRBJ2-3; D unresolved. CDR3 size: 13 residues. The germline CDR1 and CDR2 sequences are MNHNY and SVGAGI (reference sequence). The V end was cut by 0 bases, the J end by 9 bases, with 10 bases between. The CDR3 spells CASSYSEKDTQYF. The CDR3 DNA is TGTGCCAGCAGTTACTCGGAGAAGGACACGCAGTATTTT.

This clonotype turned up a few times. This chain joins TRBV7-9 and TRBJ2-7; a possible D gene is TRBD2 (6 bases). Germline CDR1 is SEHNR and CDR2 is FQNEAQ (reference sequence). Trimming cost V 5 bases and J 5 bases, with 19 bases left between them. CDR3 size: 15 residues. The CDR3 region is CASSPPPRWGDEQYF. For the CDR3, the DNA is TGTGCCAGCAGCCCTCCTCCCCGGTGGGGGGACGAGCAGTACTTC.

Many counts were recorded for this clonotype. The V gene is TRBV9, the J gene TRBJ1-1, with D maybe TRBD1 (5 bases). The V and J ends lost 0 bases and 1 base respectively, with 13 bases between them. CDR1 is SGDLS and CDR2 is YYNGEE in the germline V gene. The CDR3 sequence is 16 residues long. The CDR3, as DNA: TGTGCCAGCAGCGTAGGTTCCCAGGGTAAGAACACTGAAGCTTTCTTT. It yields the protein CASSVGSQGKNTEAFF.

In its sample, this clonotype was seen many times. V is TRBV2 and J is TRBJ1-1, with a tentative D call TRBD1 (5 bases). Germline lookup yields CDR1 SNHLY and CDR2 FYNNEI. Between the trimmed V and J ends, which lost 10 bases and 7 bases, there was a span of 13 bases. The CDR3 runs 11 residues. The CDR3 sequence: CATSRGGEAFF. The DNA for the CDR3 is TGTGCCACCAGCCGTGGGGGTGAAGCTTTCTTT.

This clonotype was picked up many times. The chain has TRBV6-5 and TRBJ2-7; TRBD1 or TRBD2 may be the D gene (5 bases each). Germline assignment: CDR1 MNHEY and CDR2 SVGAGI. This CDR3 comprises 15 residues. With 6 bases removed from V and 0 bases from J, the gap between germline ends came to 15 bases. The CDR3 DNA reads TGTGCCAGCAGAAAGAGGGGCTCAAGCTCCTACGAGCAGTACTTC. Its protein is CASRKRGSSSYEQYF.

The gene calls are TRBV6-6 and TRBJ1-2; D might be TRBD1 (5 bases). The V end was cut by 6 bases, the J end by 8 bases, with 16 bases between. The CDR3 contains 13 residues. The germline gives CDR1 MNHNY, CDR2 SVGAGI (reference sequence). This CDR3 is CASRLAGDGGYTF. The CDR3 region has the DNA TGTGCCAGCAGGCTAGCGGGGGACGGCGGCTACACCTTC.

This clonotype was seen many times. The rearrangement links TRBV20-1 to TRBJ2-7; 9 nucleotides align to TRBD1. Germline CDR1 reads DFQATT; CDR2 reads SNEGSKA (reference sequence). The CDR3 is made up of 12 amino acids. Trimming took 6 bases from V and 5 from J; bases not matched to a gene: 5. CDR3 region: CSAIWTGDEQYF. The DNA for the CDR3 is TGCAGTGCGATATGGACAGGGGACGAGCAGTACTTC.

This clonotype was seen many times. The CDR3 loop reads CATSDFSGTGHNEQFF. The CDR3 coding sequence is TGTGCCACCAGTGATTTTAGCGGGACCGGCCACAATGAGCAGTTCTTC. The chain employs TRBV24-1 and TRBJ2-1, with 8 bases identical to TRBD2. In germline, CDR1 is KGHDR, CDR2 SFDVKD. Trimming removed 1 base from V and 5 bases from J; junction bases left unmatched: 6. This CDR3 has 16 amino acids.